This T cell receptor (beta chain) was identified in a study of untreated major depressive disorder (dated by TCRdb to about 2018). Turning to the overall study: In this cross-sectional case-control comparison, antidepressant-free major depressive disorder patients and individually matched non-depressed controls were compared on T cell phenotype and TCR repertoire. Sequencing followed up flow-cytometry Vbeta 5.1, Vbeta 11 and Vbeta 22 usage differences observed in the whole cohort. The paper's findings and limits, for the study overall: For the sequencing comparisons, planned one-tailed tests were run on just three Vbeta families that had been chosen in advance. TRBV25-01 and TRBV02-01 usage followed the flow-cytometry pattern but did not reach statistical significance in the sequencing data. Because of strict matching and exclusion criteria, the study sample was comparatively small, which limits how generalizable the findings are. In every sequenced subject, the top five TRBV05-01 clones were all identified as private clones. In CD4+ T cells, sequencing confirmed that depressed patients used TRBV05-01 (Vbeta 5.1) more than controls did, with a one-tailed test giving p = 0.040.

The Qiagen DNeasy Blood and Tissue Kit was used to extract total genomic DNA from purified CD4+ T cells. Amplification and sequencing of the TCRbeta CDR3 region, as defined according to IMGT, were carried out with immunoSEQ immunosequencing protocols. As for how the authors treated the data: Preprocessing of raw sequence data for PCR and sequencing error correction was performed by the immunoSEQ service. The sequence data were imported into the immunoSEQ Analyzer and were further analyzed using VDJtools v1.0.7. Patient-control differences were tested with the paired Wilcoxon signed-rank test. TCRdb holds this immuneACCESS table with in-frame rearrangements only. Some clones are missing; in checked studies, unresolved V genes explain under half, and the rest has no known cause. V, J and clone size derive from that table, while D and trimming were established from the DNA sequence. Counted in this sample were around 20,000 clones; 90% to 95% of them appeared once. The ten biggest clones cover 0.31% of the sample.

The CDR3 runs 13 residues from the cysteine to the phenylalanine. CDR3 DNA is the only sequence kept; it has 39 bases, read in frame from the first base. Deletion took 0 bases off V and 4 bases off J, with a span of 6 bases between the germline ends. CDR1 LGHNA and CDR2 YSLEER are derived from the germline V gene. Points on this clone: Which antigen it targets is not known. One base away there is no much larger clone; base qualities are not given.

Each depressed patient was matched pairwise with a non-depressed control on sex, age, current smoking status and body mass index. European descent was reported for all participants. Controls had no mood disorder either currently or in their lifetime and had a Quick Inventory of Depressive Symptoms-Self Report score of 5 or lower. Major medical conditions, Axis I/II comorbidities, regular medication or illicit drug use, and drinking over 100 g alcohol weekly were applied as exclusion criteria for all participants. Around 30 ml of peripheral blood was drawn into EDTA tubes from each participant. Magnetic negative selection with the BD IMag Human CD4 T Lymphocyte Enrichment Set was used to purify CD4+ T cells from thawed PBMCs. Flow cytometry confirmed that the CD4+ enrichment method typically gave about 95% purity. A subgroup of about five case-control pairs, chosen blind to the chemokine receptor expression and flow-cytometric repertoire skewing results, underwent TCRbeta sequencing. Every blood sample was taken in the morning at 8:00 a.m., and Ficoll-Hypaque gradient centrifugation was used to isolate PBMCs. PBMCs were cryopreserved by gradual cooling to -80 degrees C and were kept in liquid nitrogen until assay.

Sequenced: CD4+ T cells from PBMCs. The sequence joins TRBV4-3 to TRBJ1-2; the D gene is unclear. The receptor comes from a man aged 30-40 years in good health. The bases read TGCGCCAGCAGCCAAGAACGGAGCTATGGCTACACCTTC. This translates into CASSQERSYGYTF.